This entry concerns a single T cell receptor (beta chain). The antigen is not known. V shed 4 bases, J shed 6 bases, and the junction held 13 bases outside the gene matches. The CDR3 is 15 residues long. From germline, CDR1 is SQVTM and CDR2 ANQGSEA. Collection occurred without any documented infections or immune events in donors. This entry is derived from a study of identifying expanded T cells in peripheral blood. Study observations and caveats: Roughly 2-week clone count variance significantly increased as total template count grew. Technical replicates showed about 1.1 changed clones; about two weeks around 15; four weeks 19.

Measured with immunoSEQ multiplex PCR; TCRdb has only the in-frame clones, and not every one. The data show around 80,000 clones, with under 90% seen just once and more than 2.5% held by the top ten. Sequenced: blood. V usage is TRBV29-1 and J usage is TRBJ1-2, with TRBD1 identical over 8 bases. The clonotype was recovered from a person aged 18 to 75 in good health. The CDR3: CSVGAPGGEWDGYTF. The DNA of the CDR3 is TGCAGCGTTGGGGCCCCAGGGGGCGAGTGGGATGGCTACACCTTC.